This entry lists 26 T cell receptor beta chains sequenced from one sample in a study of response to subunit inactivated influenza vaccine. Using its own MiXCR run on the RT-PCR reads, TCRdb lists one record per CDR3 protein. Here the sample spans around 580,000 distinct CDR3 sequences, roughly 15% being singletons. Sequencing used PBMCs from blood, obtained less than 13 days after vaccination. These receptors were collected from a man aged 50 to 59 who received an inactivated influenza vaccine.

This clonotype came up many times. V is TRBV6-1 and J is TRBJ1-2; D ambiguous. This CDR3 comprises 14 residues. V gave up 6 bases and J gave up 8 bases, with 19 bases separating them. Germline CDR1 reads MNHNS; CDR2 reads SASEGT. CDR3 residues: CASSRRRGIGGYTF. The CDR3 DNA sequence: TGTGCCAGCAGCCGGCGCCGGGGAATAGGCGGCTACACCTTC.

The chain is built from TRBV3-2 and TRBJ2-1. TRBV3-2 is termed a pseudogene. CDR3 length: 15 amino acids. The CDR3 DNA sequence: TGTGCCAGCAGCCAATCGTTAGGATCTTACAATGAGCAGTTCTTC. The encoded protein is CASSQSLGSYNEQFF.

Ten or more counts support this clonotype. At one boundary the junction diverges from the germline segment, which might be a read error. The chain has TRBV20-1 and TRBJ2-3; 7 bases map to TRBD2. Per the germline V gene, CDR1 is DFQATT and CDR2 is SNEGSKA (reference sequence). CDR3 length: 14 residues. CDR3: CSARDRGSTDTQYF. CDR3 coding DNA: TGCAGTGCTAGAGATCGCGGGAGCACGGATACGCAGTATTTT.

This clonotype has only a few counts. The chain couples TRBV6-5 to TRBJ1-1; 7 bases match TRBD1. Germline V gene data show CDR1 as MNHEY and CDR2 as SVGAGI. V was clipped by 2 bases and J by 0 bases; unmatched bases: 3. CDR3 length: 15 residues. The CDR3 here is CASSYDRVMNTEAFF. CDR3 sequence (DNA): TGTGCCAGCAGTTACGACAGGGTCATGAACACTGAAGCTTTCTTT.

In this sample, this clonotype turned up a few times. The chain couples TRBV6-5 to TRBJ2-2; D is undetermined. This CDR3 has 16 residues. With 3 bases removed from V and 5 bases from J, the gap between germline ends came to 16 bases. The germline CDR1 and CDR2 sequences are MNHEY and SVGAGI. The CDR3 DNA sequence: TGTGCCAGCAGTTATCAGACCACGGTGCAGACCGGGGAGCTGTTTTTT. This gives the protein CASSYQTTVQTGELFF.

This clonotype turned up a few times. The J gene is TRBJ2-7, the V gene TRBV6-1; 7 nucleotides match TRBD2. V was clipped by 8 bases and J by 7 bases; unmatched bases: 14. The CDR3 spans 14 residues. Germline-derived CDR1 and CDR2 are MNHNS and SASEGT. DNA of the CDR3: TGTGCCAGCGCGCCTCGGGTCCCCGGGGGGGAGCAGTACTTC. Protein: CASAPRVPGGEQYF.

The chain combines TRBV28 with TRBJ1-4; 8 positions agree with TRBD1. V lost 3 bases to trimming and J lost 8 bases; unmatched junction nucleotides: 8. The CDR3 length is 15 residues. Germline assignment: CDR1 MDHEN and CDR2 SYDVKM. Written as DNA, the CDR3 is TGTGCCAGCAGTTTCGTTACAGGGGGGACCGAAAAACTGTTTTTT. This codes for CASSFVTGGTEKLFF.

This clonotype occurred a few times. One junction end does not reproduce the germline sequence, and a read error may be involved. The chain links TRBV7-7 to TRBJ2-2; weak D call: TRBD2 (6 bases). Germline lookup yields CDR1 SSHAT and CDR2 FNYEAQ (reference sequence). The length of the CDR3 is 15 residues. Written as DNA, the CDR3 is TGTGCTAGCAGCTCCAACATGGGGGGCACCGGGGAGCTGTTTTTT. Translation gives CASSSNMGGTGELFF.

Only a few counts were recorded for this clonotype. This chain connects TRBV6-1 to TRBJ1-1; no definite D call. Trimming removed 7 bases from V and 3 bases from J, with 9 bases in between. The CDR3 consists of 12 residues. Germline CDR1 is MNHNS and CDR2 is SASEGT. For the CDR3, the DNA is TGTGCCAGCACGAGGGCGTACACTGAAGCTTTCTTT. This gives the protein CASTRAYTEAFF.

J is TRBJ2-4 and V is TRBV10-3; D may be TRBD1 (5 bases). The germline V and J ends were trimmed by 6 bases and 0 bases, with 9 bases remaining between them. Germline assignment: CDR1 ENHRY and CDR2 SYGVKD. The CDR3 has 14 amino acids. The CDR3 region is CAISKTEAKNIQYF. The DNA for the CDR3 is TGTGCCATCAGCAAGACAGAAGCCAAAAACATTCAGTACTTC.

In this sample, this clonotype turned up a few times. This sequence joins TRBV28 and TRBJ2-3, with D possibly matching TRBD1 (6 bases). Between the trimmed V and J ends, which lost 1 base and 3 bases, there was a span of 20 bases. The CDR3 covers 18 residues. Germline assignment: CDR1 MDHEN and CDR2 SYDVKM. CDR3 amino acids: CASSLSPGLGAVTDTQYF. The CDR3 nucleotides read TGTGCCAGCAGTTTATCCCCGGGGTTGGGGGCGGTAACAGATACGCAGTATTTT.

There are a few counts of this clonotype. The rearrangement joins TRBV6-2 or TRBV6-3 to TRBJ2-2; TRBD1 matches at 8 bases. The CDR3 spans 15 residues. Per the germline V gene, CDR1 is MNHEY and CDR2 is SVGEGT. V lost 3 bases and J lost 8; bases outside the gene matches: 8. The CDR3 DNA reads as TGTGCCAGCAGTTATCTCCAGGGGGCGCCGGGGGAGCTGTTTTTT. Residues: CASSYLQGAPGELFF.

The chain's CDR3 is CASRRTSGNLGTQYF. The CDR3, as DNA: TGCGCCAGCAGACGGACTAGCGGGAACCTGGGGACCCAGTACTTC. The chain joins TRBV5-1 to TRBJ2-5; 12 bases align to TRBD2. This CDR3 comprises 15 residues. Germline-derived CDR1 and CDR2 are SGHRS and YFSETQ. V lost 5 bases to trimming and J lost 7 bases; unmatched junction nucleotides: 9. Looking up the rest from reference TRBV5-1 and TRBJ2-5 gives the full variable domain: KAGVTQTPRYLIKTRGQQVTLSCSPISGHRSVSWYQQTPGQGLQFLFEYFSETQRNKGNFPGRFSGRQFSNSRSEMNVSTLELGDSALYLCASRRTSGNLGTQYFGPGTRLLVL.

This clonotype was recorded at least ten times. This chain uses TRBV20-1 with TRBJ1-2; 8 bases match TRBD1. The CDR3 is 13 amino acids. Germline CDR1 reads DFQATT; CDR2 reads SNEGSKA (reference sequence). Trimming at V came to 6 bases and at J to 8 bases, leaving 11 bases not matched to a gene. DNA for the CDR3: TGCAGTGCAACTAACAGGGGGGCACGGGGCTACACCTTC. Amino acid sequence: CSATNRGARGYTF.

In this sample, this clonotype turned up many times. This rearrangement joins TRBV7-2 to TRBJ1-2, with TRBD1 matching 10 bases. CDR3 length: 17 amino acids. Germline loops: CDR1 SGHTA, CDR2 FQGNSA. The J segment lost 7 bases and the V segment lost 5 bases, leaving 16 bases of the junction unmatched. The DNA for the CDR3 is TGTGCCAGCAGCGGAAGAGGACAGGGGGATTTCTATCGTGGCTACACCTTC. Its protein product is CASSGRGQGDFYRGYTF.

The sample holds a few counts of this clonotype. The chain recombines TRBV20-1 with TRBJ2-4; 14 bases match TRBD2. Trimming cost V 0 bases and J 6 bases; bases outside gene matches: 13. Germline V CDR1 and CDR2: DFQATT, SNEGSKA (reference sequence). This CDR3 is 19 amino acids long. CDR3 protein: CSARDYRSVTSGRGNIQYF. The CDR3 DNA reads TGCAGTGCTAGAGATTACCGTTCCGTGACTAGCGGGAGGGGAAACATTCAGTACTTC.

V and J are TRBV5-1 and TRBJ1-1; 7 nucleotides align to TRBD1. From germline, CDR1 is SGHRS and CDR2 YFSETQ. The V segment lost 0 bases and the J segment 5 bases; nucleotides outside the gene matches: 19. There are 19 residues in the CDR3. The CDR3 DNA is TGCGCCAGCAGCTTGGCCTACGAATTCCACAGGGGCGGTATTACTGAAGCTTTCTTT. Translating gives CASSLAYEFHRGGITEAFF.

The CDR3 region has the DNA TGTGCCAGCAGTTCGGGACTAGCAAGTGATGAGCAGTTCTTC. It is translated as CASSSGLASDEQFF. V and J are TRBV12-3 or TRBV12-4 and TRBJ2-1, with 9 bases matching TRBD2. The CDR3 extends over 14 amino acids. V lost 4 bases to trimming and J lost 8 bases; unmatched junction nucleotides: 6.

The chain combines TRBV29-1 with TRBJ2-6; possibly TRBD1 for D (5 bases). The CDR3 extends over 15 amino acids. Germline V gene lookup returns CDR1 SQVTM and CDR2 ANQGSEA. Trimming shortened V by 3 bases and J by 0 bases, and 9 bases separated the two germline ends. CDR3 bases: TGCAGCGTTGAGGTTCAGGGCTCTGGGGCCAACGTCCTGACTTTC. This encodes CSVEVQGSGANVLTF.

This clonotype was counted between two and nine times. The rearrangement joins TRBV29-1 to TRBJ2-5; 7 bases fit TRBD2. The ends lost 2 bases at V and 4 bases at J; junction bases unmatched: 1. Germline assignment: CDR1 SQVTM and CDR2 ANQGSEA. The CDR3 is 12 amino acids. The CDR3 coding sequence is TGCAGCGTTGAATCGGGGGGAGAGACCCAGTACTTC. As protein: CSVESGGETQYF.

The chain has TRBV11-2 and TRBJ2-5; D remains ambiguous. The CDR3 has 13 amino acids. Germline CDR1 and CDR2: SGHAT and FQNNGV. The V gene lost 5 bases and the J gene lost 1 base, with 8 bases spanning the gap. The chain's CDR3 is CASSLSTQETQYF. Here the CDR3 DNA reads TGTGCCAGCAGCCTATCGACCCAAGAGACCCAGTACTTC.

The chain joins TRBV2 to TRBJ2-5, with 7 bases identical to TRBD1. Germline V gene data show CDR1 as SNHLY and CDR2 as FYNNEI. V trimming: 2 bases; J trimming: 2 bases; junction bases outside the gene matches: 5. This CDR3 is 15 amino acids long. The CDR3 loop is CASSELTGRQETQYF. The CDR3 coding sequence is TGTGCCAGCAGTGAACTGACAGGGCGGCAAGAGACCCAGTACTTC.

The V gene is TRBV14, the J gene TRBJ2-3, with D hard to call. The CDR3 is 13 residues long. Germline assignment: CDR1 SGHDN and CDR2 FVKESK. Deletions cut 1 base from V and 11 bases from J, with 13 bases between. The CDR3 DNA is TGTGCCAGCAGCCAAGCCTTAGGTTTTGGGCAGTATTTT. Amino acids: CASSQALGFGQYF.

This clonotype was found once. The chain couples TRBV2 to TRBJ2-7, with D maybe TRBD2 (5 bases). The germline V gene encodes CDR1 SNHLY and CDR2 FYNNEI. This CDR3 is 12 amino acids long. V was shortened by 8 bases and J by 4 bases, with 12 bases between the two germline ends. The CDR3 loop reads CASCRESYEQYF. In DNA form, the CDR3 reads TGTGCCAGCTGTAGGGAGTCGTACGAGCAGTACTTC.

This clonotype was counted between two and nine times. The chain employs TRBV4-1 and TRBJ1-5, with unresolved D. Germline V lookup: CDR1 MGHRA, CDR2 YSYEKL. V lost 0 bases, J lost 7 bases, and 13 bases lay in between. This CDR3 contains 15 residues. This chain's CDR3 is CASSQDPLSRQPQHF. The CDR3 DNA reads TGCGCCAGCAGCCAAGATCCCCTAAGTAGACAGCCCCAGCATTTT.

The chain uses TRBV3-1 and TRBJ2-7, with 12 bases that match TRBD2. The junction had 13 bases not matched to a gene; V was cut back by 4 bases and J by 3 bases. The CDR3 loop spans 18 amino acids. Germline V gene lookup returns CDR1 LGHDT and CDR2 YNNKEL (reference sequence). CDR3 sequence (DNA): TGTGCCAGCAGCCCATTACTAGCGGGAGGCTCCTTTCACTACGAGCAGTACTTC. It codes for CASSPLLAGGSFHYEQYF.